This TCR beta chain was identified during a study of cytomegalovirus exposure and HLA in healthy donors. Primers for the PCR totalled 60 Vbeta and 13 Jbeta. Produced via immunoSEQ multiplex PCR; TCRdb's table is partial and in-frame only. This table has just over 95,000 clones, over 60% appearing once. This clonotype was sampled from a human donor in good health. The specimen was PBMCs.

The CDR3 nucleotides are TGTGCCAGCAGCTCTCCGGGGGCTGAAGCTTTCTTT. Translating gives CASSSPGAEAFF. The V and J genes are TRBV7-9 and TRBJ1-1, with D tentatively TRBD1 (5 bases). Germline CDR1 and CDR2: SEHNR and FQNEAQ (reference sequence). Trimming took 4 bases from V and 6 from J, leaving 9 bases between them. This CDR3 comprises 12 residues.